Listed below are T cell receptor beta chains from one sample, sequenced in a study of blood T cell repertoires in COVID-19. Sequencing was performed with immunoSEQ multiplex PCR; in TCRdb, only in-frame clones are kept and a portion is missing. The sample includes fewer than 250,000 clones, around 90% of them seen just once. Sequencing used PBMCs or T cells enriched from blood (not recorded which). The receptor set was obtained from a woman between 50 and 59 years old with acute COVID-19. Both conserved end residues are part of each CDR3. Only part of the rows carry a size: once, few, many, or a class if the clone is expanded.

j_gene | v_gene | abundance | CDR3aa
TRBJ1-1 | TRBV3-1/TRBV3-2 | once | CASSQMGGGAGTEAFF
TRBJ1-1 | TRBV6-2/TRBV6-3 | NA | CASSYGRGSTEAFF
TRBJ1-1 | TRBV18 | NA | CASSPLDSLNTEAFF
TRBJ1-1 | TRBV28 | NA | CASSYTRGAFF
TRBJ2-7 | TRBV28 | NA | CASGWTSLSYEQYF
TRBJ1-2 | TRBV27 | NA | CASSVAGNYGYTF
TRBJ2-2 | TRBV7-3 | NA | CASSLSRDGELFF
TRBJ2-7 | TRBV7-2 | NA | CASSSTSGYEQYF
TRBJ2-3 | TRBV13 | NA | CASSPESGTTDTQYF
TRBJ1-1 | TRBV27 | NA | CASSLVSGQGAWDTEAFF
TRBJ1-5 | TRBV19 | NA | CASSIGRGFNQPQHF
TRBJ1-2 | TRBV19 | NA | CASRMTGSGGYTF